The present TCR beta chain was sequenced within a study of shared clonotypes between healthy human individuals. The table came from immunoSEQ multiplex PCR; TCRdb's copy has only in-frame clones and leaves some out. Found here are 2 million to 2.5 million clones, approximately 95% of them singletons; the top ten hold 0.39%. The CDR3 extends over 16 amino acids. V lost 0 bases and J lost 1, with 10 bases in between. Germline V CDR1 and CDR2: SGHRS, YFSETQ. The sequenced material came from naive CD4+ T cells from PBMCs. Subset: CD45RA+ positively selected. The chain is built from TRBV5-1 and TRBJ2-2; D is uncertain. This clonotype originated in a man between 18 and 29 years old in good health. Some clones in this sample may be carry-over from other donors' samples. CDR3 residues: CASSLGIQMNTGELFF. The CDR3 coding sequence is TGCGCCAGCAGCTTGGGGATCCAAATGAACACCGGGGAGCTGTTTTTT.